Below, 32 T cell receptor beta chains from the same sample are listed, as sequenced in a study of T-cell reconstitution after alpha-beta-depleted transplantation in children. Unique molecular identifiers were used in preparing the TCRbeta library. One entry per CDR3 protein, called by TCRdb with MiXCR from the PCR reads. The sample has about a million distinct CDR3 sequences; roughly 31% are singletons. The material was PBMCs, mostly from graft donor cells, obtained 360 days after TCRalphabeta/CD19-depleted stem cell transplant. The source is a boy younger than two who had a stem cell transplant for SCID, so the T cells may come from the graft donor.

The chain uses TRBV6-1 and TRBJ1-1; 7 bases line up with TRBD1. V lost 6 bases to trimming and J lost 4 bases; unmatched junction nucleotides: 8. CDR1 MNHNS and CDR2 SASEGT come from the germline V gene. The length of the CDR3 is 14 residues. The CDR3 loop reads CASRRKGASTEAFF. The CDR3 coding sequence is TGTGCCAGCAGGCGTAAGGGGGCGAGCACTGAAGCTTTCTTT.

CDR3 sequence reads: CASSKKTGTGDNEQFF. CDR3 sequence (DNA): TGTGCCAGCAGCAAAAAAACCGGGACAGGGGACAATGAGCAGTTCTTC. The V and J genes are TRBV5-6 and TRBJ2-1; 10 nucleotides align to TRBD1. The CDR3 has 16 amino acids. V lost 4 bases to trimming and J lost 5 bases; unmatched junction nucleotides: 9. Per the germline V gene, CDR1 is SGHDT and CDR2 is YYEEEE.

The chain uses TRBV28 and TRBJ2-3, with D possibly being TRBD1 (6 bases). The CDR3 spans 12 residues. Germline V gene sequence: CDR1 MDHEN, CDR2 SYDVKM. V was clipped by 6 bases and J by 8 bases, with 12 bases between them. The CDR3 nucleotides are TGTGCCAGCAGCACACAGGGTGCTACGCAGTATTTT. Its protein product is CASSTQGATQYF. The whole variable domain, remainder taken from reference TRBV28 and TRBJ2-3, is DVKVTQSSRYLVKRTGEKVFLECVQDMDHENMFWYRQDPGLGLRLIYFSYDVKMKEKGDIPEGYSVSREKKERFSLILESASTNQTSMYLCASSTQGATQYFGPGTRLTVL.

The rearrangement links TRBV4-1 to TRBJ2-7; 8 nucleotides agree with TRBD1. CDR1 and CDR2 from the germline V gene are MGHRA and YSYEKL. Unmatched junction bases numbered 2, after V lost 1 base and J lost 3 bases. The CDR3 is 14 amino acids. DNA of the CDR3: TGCGCCAGCAGCCAAGGGACAGGGTACTACGAGCAGTACTTC. Translated, it gives CASSQGTGYYEQYF.

This clonotype was counted only a few times. The gene calls are TRBV12-3 or TRBV12-4 and TRBJ1-1, with 9 bases identical to TRBD1. The J segment lost 2 bases and the V segment lost 6 bases, leaving 10 bases of the junction unmatched. The length of the CDR3 is 16 residues. The CDR3 bases are TGTGCCAGCAGCCTTACAGGGGGCCGAGGAAACACTGAAGCTTTCTTT. Its translation is CASSLTGGRGNTEAFF.

The V gene is TRBV20-1, the J gene TRBJ2-3, with TRBD2 matching 10 bases. The germline gives CDR1 DFQATT, CDR2 SNEGSKA (reference sequence). J was trimmed by 2 bases and V by 4 bases; bases with no gene match: 3. This CDR3 is 14 amino acids long. The CDR3 sequence: CSATLAGATDTQYF. In nucleotides, the CDR3 is TGCAGTGCTACCCTAGCGGGAGCCACAGATACGCAGTATTTT.

A few counts support this clonotype. The chain combines TRBV5-1 with TRBJ2-7; 8 bases fit TRBD1. In germline, CDR1 is SGHRS, CDR2 YFSETQ. V was pared by 1 base and J by 6 bases, with 6 bases of the junction left unmatched. CDR3 size: 14 residues. CDR3 DNA: TGCGCCAGCAGCTTGATGGCAGGGGGCGGCGAGCAGTACTTC. Its translation: CASSLMAGGGEQYF.

The genes are TRBV13 and TRBJ2-1; 7 bases are shared with TRBD1. Germline V lookup: CDR1 PRHDT, CDR2 FYEKMQ (reference sequence). V trimming: 7 bases; J trimming: 5 bases; junction bases outside the gene matches: 11. The CDR3 spans 15 residues. The CDR3 DNA sequence: TGTGCCAGCATCGTAAGGGGGCGGCCCCACAATGAGCAGTTCTTC. As protein: CASIVRGRPHNEQFF.

Here the CDR3 DNA reads TGTGCTAGTGGTTTGGTACGGGGACAGGGGTTTTATCAGCCCCAGCATTTT. As protein: CASGLVRGQGFYQPQHF. The chain uses TRBV12-5 and TRBJ1-5, with 10 nucleotides matching TRBD1. The V gene's germline CDR1 is LGHNT and CDR2 FRNRAP. After removal of 0 bases from V and 5 bases from J, the junction contained 7 bases not matched to a gene. This CDR3 contains 17 residues.

On this clonotype itself: At one boundary the junction diverges from the germline segment, which might be a read error. V gene TRBV12-3 or TRBV12-4 combines with J gene TRBJ2-2; perhaps TRBD1 as D (6 bases). CDR3 length: 15 residues. The CDR3 DNA is TGTGCCAGCAGCTTAGACAGGTCCGTCACCGGGGAGCTGTTTTTT. It encodes CASSLDRSVTGELFF.

This clonotype was found many times. V and J are TRBV6-2 or TRBV6-3 and TRBJ2-5; D is unclear. The CDR3 is 17 residues long. With 5 bases removed from V and 3 bases from J, the gap between germline ends came to 22 bases. Germline CDR1 and CDR2: MNHEY and SVGEGT. The DNA of the CDR3 is TGTGCCAGCAGTCCCCTTTTTGTGCCGGTTCCTGAAGAGACCCAGTACTTC. Encoded protein: CASSPLFVPVPEETQYF.

In its sample, this clonotype was seen a few times. This chain uses TRBV4-2 with TRBJ2-1; 10 bases match TRBD1. The J segment lost 5 bases and the V segment lost 3 bases, leaving 13 bases of the junction unmatched. The CDR3 has 18 residues. Germline V lookup: CDR1 LGHNA, CDR2 YNFKEQ. Here the CDR3 DNA reads TGTGCCAGCAGCCATTCAGCCCCGGGACAGGGGACCAACAATGAGCAGTTCTTC. Protein: CASSHSAPGQGTNNEQFF.

The CDR3 sequence: CASSDGSKSTQYF. For the CDR3, the DNA is TGTGCCAGCAGTGACGGCAGCAAGAGTACCCAGTACTTC. The chain is built from TRBV2 and TRBJ2-5; no definite D call. CDR1 is SNHLY, CDR2 FYNNEI, per germline. The length of the CDR3 is 13 residues. Trimming took 3 bases from V and 8 from J, leaving 13 bases between them.

The chain employs TRBV7-3 and TRBJ2-4; D not certain. Germline V lookup: CDR1 SGHTA, CDR2 FQGTGA. The CDR3 totals 13 residues. The V and J ends lost 2 bases and 9 bases respectively, with 11 bases between them. CDR3 in amino acids: CASSLLGKGIQYF. As DNA, the CDR3 is TGTGCCAGCAGCTTACTGGGGAAGGGCATTCAGTACTTC.

This clonotype was detected only a few times. V usage is TRBV20-1 and J usage is TRBJ1-5; D is unresolved. CDR3 length: 17 amino acids. The germline V gene encodes CDR1 DFQATT and CDR2 SNEGSKA (reference sequence). V was clipped by 3 bases and J by 1 base, with 19 bases between them. CDR3 DNA: TGCAGTGCTAGTTCACCACCCAGCTCCATCAGCAATCAGCCCCAGCATTTT. As protein: CSASSPPSSISNQPQHF.

CDR3 loop: CSAPSGDLYNEQFF. The DNA of the CDR3 is TGCAGTGCCCCTAGCGGGGACCTTTACAATGAGCAGTTCTTC. V is TRBV20-1 and J is TRBJ2-1, with TRBD2 matching 9 bases. CDR3 length: 14 amino acids. The junction had 7 bases not matched to a gene; V was cut back by 6 bases and J by 4 bases. Germline values: CDR1 DFQATT, CDR2 SNEGSKA (reference sequence).

This clonotype showed up just a few times. The genes are TRBV20-1 and TRBJ2-7, with 7 bases identical to TRBD2. V lost 5 bases and J lost 3; bases outside the gene matches: 10. This CDR3 is built from 14 residues. CDR1 and CDR2 from the germline V gene are DFQATT and SNEGSKA (reference sequence). The CDR3 here is CSAFPPGGSYEQYF. CDR3 in DNA: TGCAGTGCTTTTCCGCCCGGCGGGAGCTACGAGCAGTACTTC.

Ten or more counts support this clonotype. The chain links TRBV5-5 to TRBJ2-3, with D possibly TRBD2 on 5 matching bases. The germline V gene encodes CDR1 SGHKS and CDR2 YYEKEE (reference sequence). Trimming removed 9 bases at V and 2 bases at J, with 13 bases between. This CDR3 region has 13 residues. For the CDR3, the DNA is TGTGCCACCCAGGTGGACTTCACAGATACGCAGTATTTT. This translates into CATQVDFTDTQYF.

This clonotype occurred many times. This chain uses TRBV12-3 or TRBV12-4 with TRBJ1-2; possible D gene TRBD1, 6 bases. V lost 6 bases to trimming and J lost 4 bases, with 12 bases between them. The CDR3 spans 13 residues. The CDR3 region is CASSPGVGYGYTF. For the CDR3, the DNA is TGTGCCAGCAGCCCAGGGGTGGGCTATGGCTACACCTTC.

This clonotype was seen a handful of times. The chain couples TRBV4-1 to TRBJ1-2; D remains unclear. V was cut by 1 base and J by 4 bases, with 13 bases left in between. Germline V CDR1 and CDR2: MGHRA, YSYEKL. The CDR3 runs to 15 residues. The CDR3 DNA reads TGCGCCAGCAGCCAAGGATCGCCGGGAGGCTATGGCTACACCTTC. It yields the protein CASSQGSPGGYGYTF.

V is TRBV29-1 and J is TRBJ2-1; TRBD2 is a possible D gene (5 bases). Germline loops: CDR1 SQVTM, CDR2 ANQGSEA. This CDR3 region has 15 residues. V was trimmed by 1 base and J by 7 bases, leaving 17 bases between them. The CDR3: CSVEANSGNENEQFF. DNA of the CDR3: TGCAGCGTTGAAGCGAACTCCGGGAACGAAAATGAGCAGTTCTTC.

V usage is TRBV7-9 and J usage is TRBJ2-3; TRBD1 might be the D (5 bases). V lost 4 bases to trimming and J lost 0 bases, with 14 bases between them. Germline V CDR1 and CDR2: SEHNR, FQNEAQ (reference sequence). The CDR3 is made up of 16 amino acids. CDR3 residues: CASSSQGTTSTDTQYF. DNA of the CDR3: TGTGCCAGCAGCTCGCAGGGTACTACTAGCACAGATACGCAGTATTTT. Full variable domain (missing parts from reference TRBV7-9 and TRBJ2-3): DTGVSQNPRHKITKRGQNVTFRCDPISEHNRLYWYRQTLGQGPEFLTYFQNEAQLEKSRLLSDRFSAERPKGSFSTLEIQRTEQGDSAMYLCASSSQGTTSTDTQYFGPGTRLTVL.

The J gene is TRBJ1-4, the V gene TRBV15, with D possibly being TRBD1 (6 bases). The ends were cut back, 0 bases at V and 8 bases at J, with 16 bases in the middle. The germline CDR1 and CDR2 sequences are LNHNV and YYDKDF (reference sequence). CDR3 length: 16 residues. CDR3 residues: CATSRDLMGAGEKLFF. The CDR3 nucleotides read TGTGCCACCAGCAGAGATCTCATGGGGGCGGGAGAAAAACTGTTTTTT.

J is TRBJ1-5 and V is TRBV12-3 or TRBV12-4; possible D gene TRBD1, 6 bases. This CDR3 comprises 15 residues. Trimming left V 4 bases short and J 0 bases short, with 10 bases between. The CDR3 protein is CASSSQGISNQPQHF. Written as DNA, the CDR3 is TGTGCCAGCAGTTCCCAGGGGATTAGCAATCAGCCCCAGCATTTT.

V is TRBV4-2 and J is TRBJ2-7; no definite D call. The germline CDR1 and CDR2 sequences are LGHNA and YNFKEQ. V lost 0 bases and J 4 bases, leaving 7 bases between the germline ends. This CDR3 has 13 residues. CDR3 DNA sequence: TGTGCCAGCAGCCAAGATCGGATATACGAGCAGTACTTC. Protein sequence: CASSQDRIYEQYF.

This clonotype was picked up a small number of times. V gene TRBV5-1 combines with J gene TRBJ2-3, with unresolved D. Germline V gene sequence: CDR1 SGHRS, CDR2 YFSETQ. The CDR3 consists of 14 residues. V shed 1 base and J shed 2 bases, with 8 bases lying between them. CDR3 region: CASSLSQTTDTQYF. In DNA form, the CDR3 reads TGCGCCAGCAGCTTGAGCCAGACCACAGATACGCAGTATTTT.

This chain connects TRBV11-1 to TRBJ2-3; D might be TRBD1 (5 bases). The CDR3 spans 17 residues. Germline lookup yields CDR1 SGHAT and CDR2 FQDESV (reference sequence). Trimming removed 1 base at V and 6 bases at J, with 20 bases between. The CDR3 loop reads CASSLELSGKFGDTQYF. The CDR3 DNA is TGTGCCAGCAGCTTAGAGTTGTCAGGGAAATTCGGCGATACGCAGTATTTT.

This clonotype was seen more than once but under ten times. The chain uses TRBV5-1 and TRBJ2-3, with 7 bases fitting TRBD2. Looked up from germline, CDR1 is SGHRS and CDR2 is YFSETQ. Trimming took 0 bases from V and 5 from J; bases not matched to a gene: 6. CDR3 length: 15 amino acids. The CDR3: CASSLGLAVGDTQYF. The CDR3 DNA reads as TGCGCCAGCAGCTTGGGTCTAGCGGTCGGAGATACGCAGTATTTT.

The V call is TRBV12-3 or TRBV12-4, the J call TRBJ1-6; D is ambiguous. V was cut by 3 bases and J by 4 bases, with 7 bases left in between. There are 14 residues in the CDR3. CDR3 region: CASSLSEYNSPLHF. For the CDR3, the DNA is TGTGCCAGCAGTTTGTCCGAATATAATTCACCCCTCCACTTT.

The V and J genes are TRBV12-3 or TRBV12-4 and TRBJ2-7; D gene ambiguous. V gave up 6 bases and J gave up 3 bases, with 12 bases separating them. The CDR3 has 13 residues. As DNA, the CDR3 is TGTGCCAGCAGCCCCCCTGAAAACTACGAGCAGTACTTC. Translated, it gives CASSPPENYEQYF.

The sample holds many counts of this clonotype. The V gene is TRBV28, the J gene TRBJ2-7; unclear D gene. The germline gives CDR1 MDHEN, CDR2 SYDVKM. V lost 1 base to trimming and J lost 4 bases, with 14 bases between them. The CDR3 runs 15 residues. The CDR3 is CASSLLSDLLYEQYF. CDR3 DNA sequence: TGTGCCAGCAGTTTATTATCGGACCTTCTTTACGAGCAGTACTTC.

The V call is TRBV12-3 or TRBV12-4, the J call TRBJ1-1, with 9 bases identical to TRBD1. Trimming cost V 7 bases and J 9 bases; bases outside gene matches: 6. The CDR3 spans 12 residues. CDR3 sequence (DNA): TGTGCCAGCACCTGGACAGGGGCAAAAGCTTTCTTT. Protein: CASTWTGAKAFF.